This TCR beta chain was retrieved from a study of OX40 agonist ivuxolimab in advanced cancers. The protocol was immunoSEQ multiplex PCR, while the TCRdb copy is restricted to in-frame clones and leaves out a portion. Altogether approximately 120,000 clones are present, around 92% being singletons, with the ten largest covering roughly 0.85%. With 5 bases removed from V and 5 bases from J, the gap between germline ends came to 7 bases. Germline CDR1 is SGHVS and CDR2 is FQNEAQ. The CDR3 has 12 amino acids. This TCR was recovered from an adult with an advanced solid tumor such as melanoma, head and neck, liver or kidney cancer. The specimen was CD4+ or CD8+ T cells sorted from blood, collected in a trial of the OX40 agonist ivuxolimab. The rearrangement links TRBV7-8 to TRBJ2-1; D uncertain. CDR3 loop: CASSLPNNEQFF. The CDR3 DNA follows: TGTGCCAGCAGCCTTCCAAACAATGAGCAGTTCTTC.